This T cell receptor (beta chain) emerged from a study of T cells after yellow fever vaccination. TCRdb re-called the 5' RACE reads with MiXCR, one entry per CDR3 protein. The sample has hundreds of thousands of distinct CDR3 sequences, around 3.9% seen once; the top ten hold 23%. The table lists this clonotype with a few counts. The CDR3 sequence is 13 residues long. Germline CDR1 is MNHNY and CDR2 is SVGAGI (reference sequence). Trimming left V 7 bases short and J 7 bases short, with 11 bases between. The sequence derives from a man younger than 30 who received the YFV17D yellow fever vaccine. The input for sequencing was PBMCs, taken on the day of the yellow fever booster vaccination. The chain joins TRBV6-6 to TRBJ1-6; no definite D call. The DNA for the CDR3 is TGTGCCAGCACCCTTCTGGGGAATTCACCCCTCCACTTT. Residues: CASTLLGNSPLHF.